Sequencing of this T cell receptor (beta chain) was carried out in a study of shared clonotypes between healthy human individuals. Study observations and caveats: Several donors held approximately 4.6% of naive CD4 clonotypes in common. An effect of sequencing depth on clonotype sharing among donors was expected.

Method: immunoSEQ multiplex PCR; TCRdb's copy keeps in-frame clones and lacks some. The sample yields some 2 million clones, about 95% seen once. Naive CD8 cells lacked CD45RO and underwent positive selection for CCR7, leaving out terminally differentiated effector memory CD45RA+ cells. With respect to this clone: Its target is not known.

This TCR derives from a man between 18 and 29 years old in good health. Sequences were obtained from naive CD8+ T cells sorted from blood.

DNA for the CDR3: TGTGCCAGCAGTGAATTAGGTGACACTGAAGCTTTCTTT. Amino acids: CASSELGDTEAFF. This chain joins TRBV25-1 and TRBJ1-1; D unclear. The CDR3 has 13 amino acids. V was pared by 1 base and J by 3 bases, with 6 bases between. CDR1 MGHDK and CDR2 SYGVNS come from the germline V gene.